One T cell receptor beta chain is described in this entry. Its matching antigen is unknown. About 33,000 T cell genomes (around 200 ng DNA) went into each sorted-subset replicate. Produced via immunoSEQ multiplex PCR; TCRdb's table is partial and in-frame only. The sample includes more than 850,000 clones, 75% to 85% of them seen just once. The V gene end was trimmed by 8 bases and the J gene end by 0 bases; junction bases not matched to a gene: 1. The germline V gene encodes CDR1 SGHTA and CDR2 FQGTGA. The CDR3 runs to 14 residues. This specimen belongs to a study of shared clonotypes between healthy human individuals. Notes on the study in general: Memory subsets had estimated richness that was generally smaller than that of naive subsets. Large depth notwithstanding, sorted-subset sequencing proved incomplete by rarefaction.

It was into CD45RA+ naive and CD45RA-negative memory subsets that the CD4+ cells were split. V is TRBV7-3 and J is TRBJ2-2; 9 nucleotides match TRBD2. This TCR was recovered from a man younger than 35 in good health. Some clones in this sample may be carry-over from other donors' samples. Sequencing was performed on memory CD4+ T cells from PBMCs. As for subset: CD45RA-negative fraction. CDR3: CASAGGPNTGELFF. CDR3 in DNA: TGTGCCAGCGCGGGAGGGCCGAACACCGGGGAGCTGTTTTTT.